This TCR beta chain was sequenced for a study of tissue T cells after allogeneic stem cell transplantation. Regarding this clone: What it binds is not known. These gene names are mouse names. Coverage ceases 1 residue before the CDR3 finishes, and the germline J gene fills in the end.

The method was immunoSEQ multiplex PCR; TCRdb's version includes in-frame clones alone and lacks a portion of them. The sample has tens of thousands of clones; around 70% are singletons. Broader study findings: Only a limited share of tissue TCRs appeared in blood or spleen.

V was cut by 0 bases and J by 1 base, with 6 bases left in between. Germline CDR1 reads SGHDT; CDR2 reads FRDEAV. The CDR3 loop spans 14 amino acids. The clonotype was recovered from a pool of C57BL/6 mice in good health. The J gene is TRBJ2-3, the V gene TRBV14, with a weak D call TRBD2 (6 bases). The sample taken for sequencing was sorted cells pooled from one or two spleens. The chain's CDR3 is CASSFWGGAETLYF. CDR3 DNA (partial): TGTGCCAGCAGTTTCTGGGGGGGTGCAGAAACGCTGTAT.